This T cell receptor (beta chain) was captured by sequencing in a study of cytomegalovirus exposure and HLA in healthy donors. Germline V CDR1 and CDR2: SGHRS, YFSETQ. Between the trimmed V and J ends, which lost 3 bases and 4 bases, there was a span of 13 bases. This CDR3 spans 14 amino acids. 60 Vbeta and 13 Jbeta primers were used in PCR. The data were produced by immunoSEQ multiplex PCR, yet TCRdb's version contains in-frame clones alone and is incomplete. The table has about 130,000 clones, more than 75% seen once. As for this clone: What it recognizes is unknown.

Study conclusions and caveats: Several V segments, TRBV6-2 and TRBV6-3 among them, could not be told apart and were dropped.

The rearrangement joins TRBV5-1 to TRBJ1-2; D possibly corresponds to TRBD1 (6 bases). The sequenced sample consisted of PBMCs. This receptor was identified in a man aged 30-40 years in good health and CMV-seronegative. The CDR3 region has the DNA TGCGCCAGCAGCTCACTGGGAGGGGGCTATGGCTACACCTTC. This codes for CASSSLGGGYGYTF.